This is a list of T cell receptor beta chains from one sample in a study of human T cells and chemical hapten exposure. MiXCR was run by TCRdb on the 5' RACE reads, yielding one entry per CDR3 protein. The table shows 110,000 or so distinct CDR3 sequences, with approximately 19% occurring only once. Receptors were obtained from a human donor in good health. Each CDR3 is given with its conserved first and last residue. The D gene is left open where the match is weak. Size tells how often a clone was seen (once, few, many) or the class of an expanded clone, and some rows leave it out.

j_gene: TRBJ2-3
abundance: NA
len: 15
d_gene: NA
v_gene: TRBV27
CDR3aa: CASSLRLRGTDTQYF
CDR3nt: TGTGCCAGCAGTTTACGCCTAAGGGGCACAGATACGCAGTATTTT

j_gene: TRBJ2-1
abundance: NA
len: 15
d_gene: TRBD1
v_gene: TRBV7-9
CDR3aa: CASSLVSAGGLEQFF
CDR3nt: TGTGCCAGCAGCTTAGTATCTGCAGGGGGCCTTGAGCAGTTCTTC

j_gene: TRBJ2-6
abundance: NA
len: 16
d_gene: NA
v_gene: TRBV24-1
CDR3aa: CATSEVGRSGANVLTF
CDR3nt: TGTGCCACCAGTGAGGTAGGGCGCTCTGGGGCCAACGTCCTGACTTTC

j_gene: TRBJ2-3
abundance: few
len: 16
d_gene: TRBD2
v_gene: TRBV3-1
CDR3aa: CASSQGASGRADTQYF
CDR3nt: TGTGCCAGCAGCCAAGGAGCCTCGGGGAGGGCAGATACGCAGTATTTT

j_gene: TRBJ1-5
abundance: NA
len: 16
d_gene: TRBD1
v_gene: TRBV6-1
CDR3aa: CASSARDRGLGQPQHF
CDR3nt: TGTGCCAGCAGTGCCCGGGACAGGGGGCTTGGGCAGCCCCAGCATTTT

j_gene: TRBJ2-1
abundance: NA
len: 19
d_gene: NA
v_gene: TRBV6-2/TRBV6-3
CDR3aa: CASSPEGGIAFRSYNEQFF
CDR3nt: TGTGCCAGCAGTCCCGAGGGGGGTATAGCGTTCAGATCCTACAATGAGCAGTTCTTC

j_gene: TRBJ2-7
abundance: few
len: 14
d_gene: NA
v_gene: TRBV5-4
CDR3aa: CASSSALNFYEQYF
CDR3nt: TGTGCCAGCAGCTCGGCCCTGAACTTCTACGAGCAGTACTTC

j_gene: TRBJ1-1
abundance: few
len: 13
d_gene: NA
v_gene: TRBV29-1
CDR3aa: CSVSWTVNTEAFF
CDR3nt: TGCAGCGTTTCATGGACAGTGAACACTGAAGCTTTCTTT

j_gene: TRBJ2-3
abundance: NA
len: 13
d_gene: TRBD2
v_gene: TRBV10-3
CDR3aa: CAIRREGTDTQYF
CDR3nt: TGTGCCATCAGGCGGGAGGGAACAGATACGCAGTATTTT

j_gene: TRBJ2-1
abundance: few
len: 16
d_gene: TRBD2
v_gene: TRBV25-1
CDR3aa: CASSGTTSGTYNEQFF
CDR3nt: TGTGCCAGCAGTGGTACGACTAGCGGGACTTACAATGAGCAGTTCTTC

j_gene: TRBJ1-1
abundance: NA
len: 12
d_gene: TRBD1
v_gene: TRBV29-1
CDR3aa: CSIAQGGNEAFF
CDR3nt: TGCAGCATCGCCCAGGGGGGGAATGAAGCTTTCTTT

j_gene: TRBJ2-4
abundance: NA
len: 16
d_gene: NA
v_gene: TRBV27
CDR3aa: CASSLKATLSQNIQYF
CDR3nt: TGTGCCAGCAGTTTAAAAGCGACCCTCTCCCAAAACATTCAGTACTTC

j_gene: TRBJ1-2
abundance: NA
len: 13
d_gene: NA
v_gene: TRBV24-1
CDR3aa: CATSERPNYGYTF
CDR3nt: TGTGCCACCAGTGAAAGACCGAACTATGGCTACACCTTC

j_gene: TRBJ2-3
abundance: NA
len: 15
d_gene: TRBD2
v_gene: TRBV18
CDR3aa: CASSPRTRSTDTQYF
CDR3nt: TGTGCCAGCTCACCACGGACTAGAAGCACAGATACGCAGTATTTT

j_gene: TRBJ1-2
abundance: few
len: 14
d_gene: NA
v_gene: TRBV20-1
CDR3aa: CSARGGQYLYGYTF
CDR3nt: TGCAGTGCTAGAGGGGGACAATACCTCTATGGCTACACCTTC

j_gene: TRBJ2-7
abundance: NA
len: 10
d_gene: NA
v_gene: TRBV20-1
CDR3aa: CSAPLSQQYF
CDR3nt: TGCAGTGCTCCTCTATCCCAGCAGTACTTC

j_gene: TRBJ2-2
abundance: few
len: 13
d_gene: TRBD1
v_gene: TRBV29-1
CDR3aa: CSTYDRATGELFF
CDR3nt: TGCAGCACCTACGACAGGGCCACCGGGGAGCTGTTTTTT

j_gene: TRBJ2-3
abundance: NA
len: 14
d_gene: NA
v_gene: TRBV4-1
CDR3aa: CASSLKNSLDTQYF
CDR3nt: TGCGCCAGCAGCCTAAAGAATAGTTTGGATACGCAGTATTTT

j_gene: TRBJ2-7
abundance: NA
len: 19
d_gene: NA
v_gene: TRBV27
CDR3aa: CASSTMILGVSRATMEQYF
CDR3nt: TGTGCCAGCAGTACCATGATATTGGGGGTGTCCCGGGCTACGATGGAGCAGTACTTC

j_gene: TRBJ1-2
abundance: NA
len: 12
d_gene: NA
v_gene: TRBV20-1
CDR3aa: CTPMGNNYGYTF
CDR3nt: TGCACCCCAATGGGAAACAACTATGGCTACACCTTC

j_gene: TRBJ2-3
abundance: NA
len: 17
d_gene: NA
v_gene: TRBV27
CDR3aa: CASSPSVHVEVTDTQYF
CDR3nt: TGTGCCAGCAGTCCCTCCGTCCATGTAGAAGTCACAGATACGCAGTATTTT

j_gene: TRBJ2-3
abundance: few
len: 12
d_gene: NA
v_gene: TRBV5-1
CDR3aa: CASSFPSDTQYF
CDR3nt: TGCGCCAGCAGCTTCCCTAGCGATACGCAGTATTTT

j_gene: TRBJ2-7
abundance: NA
len: 14
d_gene: TRBD2
v_gene: TRBV6-2/TRBV6-3
CDR3aa: CASRGLAGDYEQYF
CDR3nt: TGTGCCAGCAGGGGACTAGCGGGAGATTACGAGCAGTACTTC

j_gene: TRBJ2-5
abundance: few
len: 13
d_gene: NA
v_gene: TRBV4-1
CDR3aa: CASSQGQRETQYF
CDR3nt: TGCGCCAGCAGCCAAGGGCAGAGAGAGACCCAGTACTTC

j_gene: TRBJ2-3
abundance: NA
len: 15
d_gene: NA
v_gene: TRBV11-2
CDR3aa: CASSLEGAGADTQYF
CDR3nt: TGTGCCAGCAGCTTAGAGGGGGCGGGAGCAGATACGCAGTATTTT

j_gene: TRBJ2-3
abundance: NA
len: 15
d_gene: NA
v_gene: TRBV28
CDR3aa: CASSYQEERTDTQYF
CDR3nt: TGTGCCAGCAGTTACCAGGAGGAGCGCACAGATACGCAGTATTTT

j_gene: TRBJ2-7
abundance: NA
len: 17
d_gene: NA
v_gene: TRBV4-2
CDR3aa: CASSQGDLAGSSYEQYF
CDR3nt: TGTGCCAGCAGCCAAGGAGATTTGGCGGGGAGTTCCTACGAGCAGTACTTC

j_gene: TRBJ1-4
abundance: few
len: 14
d_gene: TRBD1
v_gene: TRBV27
CDR3aa: CASCDRVGDEKLFF
CDR3nt: TGTGCCAGCTGTGACAGGGTCGGGGATGAAAAACTGTTTTTT

j_gene: TRBJ1-1
abundance: few
len: 15
d_gene: TRBD1
v_gene: TRBV20-1
CDR3aa: CSASQQGAFNTEAFF
CDR3nt: TGCAGTGCTAGCCAACAGGGGGCCTTCAACACTGAAGCTTTCTTT

j_gene: TRBJ1-1
abundance: NA
len: 16
d_gene: NA
v_gene: TRBV5-7
CDR3aa: CASSLGSKGVPTEAFF
CDR3nt: TGTGCCAGCAGCTTGGGATCTAAAGGGGTGCCCACTGAAGCTTTCTTT

j_gene: TRBJ1-4
abundance: NA
len: 14
d_gene: TRBD1
v_gene: TRBV7-9
CDR3aa: CASSSGGFGEKLFF
CDR3nt: TGTGCCAGCAGCTCAGGGGGATTTGGTGAAAAACTGTTTTTT

j_gene: TRBJ2-4
abundance: NA
len: 15
d_gene: TRBD1
v_gene: TRBV9
CDR3aa: CASSVDRGDLHIQYF
CDR3nt: TGTGCCAGCAGCGTAGACAGGGGAGATTTACACATTCAGTACTTC

j_gene: TRBJ1-1
abundance: NA
len: 15
d_gene: TRBD1
v_gene: TRBV29-1
CDR3aa: CSVTPGGLMNTEAFF
CDR3nt: TGCAGCGTTACCCCAGGGGGCCTTATGAACACTGAAGCTTTCTTT

j_gene: TRBJ1-1
abundance: few
len: 16
d_gene: NA
v_gene: TRBV3-1
CDR3aa: CASSQVSSGGGTEAFF
CDR3nt: TGTGCCAGCAGCCAAGTCAGTAGCGGGGGAGGTACTGAAGCTTTCTTT

j_gene: TRBJ1-5
abundance: few
len: 17
d_gene: TRBD1
v_gene: TRBV6-6
CDR3aa: CASSLRQGAKVDQPQHF
CDR3nt: TGTGCCAGCAGCCTTCGACAGGGGGCGAAAGTGGATCAGCCCCAGCATTTT

j_gene: TRBJ2-7
abundance: NA
len: 16
d_gene: NA
v_gene: TRBV6-1
CDR3aa: CASSELAQTGVPEQYF
CDR3nt: TGTGCCAGCAGTGAACTAGCGCAGACAGGTGTTCCAGAGCAGTACTTC

j_gene: TRBJ2-7
abundance: many
len: 14
d_gene: TRBD2
v_gene: TRBV6-2/TRBV6-3
CDR3aa: CASSQRLAGDEQYF
CDR3nt: TGTGCCAGCAGCCAAAGACTAGCGGGAGACGAGCAGTACTTC

j_gene: TRBJ2-3
abundance: NA
len: 13
d_gene: TRBD2
v_gene: TRBV29-1
CDR3aa: CSAEAGAVDTQYF
CDR3nt: TGCAGCGCCGAAGCGGGAGCGGTAGATACGCAGTATTTT

j_gene: TRBJ1-2
abundance: NA
len: 13
d_gene: NA
v_gene: TRBV5-1
CDR3aa: CASRKRQVGGYTF
CDR3nt: TGCGCCAGCAGAAAACGACAGGTCGGGGGCTACACCTTC

j_gene: TRBJ1-1
abundance: NA
len: 11
d_gene: NA
v_gene: TRBV30
CDR3aa: CAWSVLTEAFF
CDR3nt: TGTGCCTGGAGTGTACTCACTGAAGCTTTCTTT

j_gene: TRBJ2-3
abundance: NA
len: 15
d_gene: NA
v_gene: TRBV7-2
CDR3aa: CASSLAGRVGDTQYF
CDR3nt: TGTGCCAGCAGCTTAGCGGGCAGGGTCGGAGATACGCAGTATTTT